Listed below are T cell receptor beta chains from one sample, sequenced in a study. A single record per CDR3 protein comes from TCRdb applying MiXCR to the 5' RACE reads. The sample holds 62,000 or so distinct CDR3 sequences; about 26% are singletons and the top ten take around 2.1%. The sequenced material came from tumor-infiltrating Tregs sorted from the breast tumor. Every receptor here comes from a female donor with breast cancer. The CDR3 runs from the conserved cysteine through the conserved F or W. D genes are given only for firm matches. A clone size is listed for some rows: how often the clone was seen (once, few, many), or a class if it is expanded.

clone_size	v_call	j_call	d_call	cdr3_nt	cdr3_aa
.	TRBV7-2	TRBJ1-5	TRBD1	TGTGCCAGCAGCTTAAGGACAGGGGGAAATACCAATCAGCCCCAGCATTTT	CASSLRTGGNTNQPQHF
.	TRBV4-3	TRBJ1-2	.	TGCGCCAGCAGCCAAGAGATGGGAAACTATGGCTACACCTTC	CASSQEMGNYGYTF
.	TRBV5-1	TRBJ2-1	TRBD2	TGCGCCAGCAGCCCGGGCGGGAGGTTGGTTGAGCAGTTCTTC	CASSPGGRLVEQFF
few	TRBV6-6	TRBJ2-5	.	TGTGCCAGCAGTTACGGCCTTTGGGCCCCCGATATGCATCCGGAGACCCAGTACTTC	CASSYGLWAPDMHPETQYF
.	TRBV24-1	TRBJ1-3	.	TGTGCCACCAGTGATTTGTGGAGACCCCGATACTCTGGAAACACCATATATTTT	CATSDLWRPRYSGNTIYF
.	TRBV7-6	TRBJ2-7	.	TGTGCCAGCAGTATGGGCCCCTACGAGCAGTACTTC	CASSMGPYEQYF
.	TRBV25-1	TRBJ1-6	TRBD1	TGTGCCAGCAGTGCCCTGCAGGGGGCGCTTGCTTCACCCCTCCACTTT	CASSALQGALASPLHF
.	TRBV11-2	TRBJ2-2	TRBD1	TGTGCCAGCAGCGTCAGGGGGCAGGGCGGGGAGCTGTTTTTT	CASSVRGQGGELFF
.	TRBV4-2	TRBJ1-4	TRBD1	TGTGCCAGCAGCCAACTGGACAGGGGAGGCACTAATGAAAAACTGTTTTTT	CASSQLDRGGTNEKLFF
.	TRBV30	TRBJ2-7	.	TGTGCCTGGAGTGTTTCATCGCCCTACGAGCAGTACTTC	CAWSVSSPYEQYF
.	TRBV30	TRBJ1-1	.	TGTGCCTGGAGTGGACACAGGGAGGGCACTGAAGCTTTCTTT	CAWSGHREGTEAFF
few	TRBV2	TRBJ2-7	.	TGTGCCAGCGGTTTGTTGGGGGAGCAGTACTTC	CASGLLGEQYF
many	TRBV7-3	TRBJ1-1	.	TGTGCCAGCAGCTTGAACAGCTTGAACACTGAAGCTTTCTTT	CASSLNSLNTEAFF
.	TRBV12-3/TRBV12-4	TRBJ1-5	.	TGTGCCAGCAGTTTTAAGGGGGGAGGCTACAATCGGCCCCAGCATTTT	CASSFKGGGYNRPQHF
.	TRBV7-2	TRBJ2-1	TRBD1	TGTGCCAGCAGCTTTCCTGCGTCCGGGACAGCTTACAATGAGCAGTTCTTC	CASSFPASGTAYNEQFF
few	TRBV12-3/TRBV12-4	TRBJ2-5	TRBD2	TGTGCCAGCAGTTTAGGGGGAGGGCCTGAGACCCAGTACTTC	CASSLGGGPETQYF
.	TRBV5-1	TRBJ1-1	.	TGCGCCAGCAGCTTGTCCGGCGATGAAGCTTTCTTT	CASSLSGDEAFF